This T cell receptor beta chain was retrieved from a study of cytomegalovirus exposure and HLA in healthy donors (TCRdb year 2017). For the study in its entirety: An earlier analysis of some 620 of the donors reported 250 to 350 Gb of sequence data and 100 million to 120 million unique TCR beta sequences obtained from approximately 180 million T cells. Roughly 290 gigabases of sequencing data and approximately 92 million unique TCR sequences made up an early release that covered approximately 650 HLA-typed donors. The genetic ancestry cluster associated with self-reported Caucasian donors included 81% of the 300 to 400 genotyped donors. The study aimed to test whether cataloging public T cell receptors could reveal signatures of past pathogen exposure. The study used immunosequencing to profile the T cell repertoires of several hundred subjects and linked those repertoires to cytomegalovirus serostatus. A separate validation cohort of 100 to 150 different subjects was used in addition to the roughly 620-subject first cohort. High-throughput TCR immunosequencing, statistical association of individual TCRs with disease status, and machine learning were combined to predict cytomegalovirus infection status. A later analysis re-examined previously published TCR beta repertoires from more than 550 donors and added high-resolution HLA genotyping to investigate patterns of TCR occurrence. Rather than using new phenotypic data, the later analysis identified candidate immune exposures from TCR beta sequences and from how often those sequences occurred across donors. An earlier analysis of nearly 600 of the donors applied high-throughput TCR beta sequencing to assess whether each TCR beta V gene segment acted as functional or pseudogenic. Donor age, sex, ethnicity and CMV serostatus were compiled alongside the repertoire data. A later genetic analysis took genome-wide SNP genotypes for about 55% of the 666 donors and used that subset as a discovery cohort. All discovery cohort repertoires had been generated on a single sequencing platform. HLA typing covered class I and class II loci at four-digit resolution. The number of donors typed differed by locus, with 629-630 for A, B, C, DRB1 and DQB1, about 500 for DQA1, 606 for DPA1, and 472 for DPB1. Roughly 5 DR-DQ haplotypes were handled as single units for association and clustering because linkage in the cohort was strong. Among some 400 genotyped donors of the cohort, an average of approximately 240,000 unique TCR beta nucleotide sequences was sequenced per donor, of which roughly 17% were non-productive. The investigation overall reported the following: A later genetic analysis reported fewer N-insertions in productive TCRs among donors in an Asian-associated ancestry cluster than the roughly 640-donor mean. A total of 164 TCR beta chains were listed by the study as associated with cytomegalovirus. The classifier was reported to diagnose cytomegalovirus status with high specificity and sensitivity in both the original cohort and the validation cohort. Over 15 rarely observed V segments, including chromosome 9 orphons, were excluded from the earlier analysis of 550 to 700 of the donors because counts were too low. A further reported finding was that TCR beta sequences accurately predicted the HLA-A and HLA-B alleles for most subjects in the first cohort. Specific HLA alleles were associated with around 18,000 TCR beta sequences at a false discovery rate of 0.05 in a later analysis. In a later analysis, HLA-associated TCR beta chains were found to be more clonally expanded and to have lower generation probabilities than equally common non-associated chains. A later analysis reported that several top co-occurrence clusters appeared linked to parvovirus B19, influenza, CMV and Epstein-Barr virus. Sequencing depth was assumed to be roughly uniform across donors in the presence/absence analyses, though that assumption may not hold. In vitro tests confirmed that a few of the cytomegalovirus-associated TCR beta chains recognize cytomegalovirus antigens. Strong co-occurrence of HLA alleles, especially DR and DQ, made assigning TCR associations to individual alleles difficult. Correlated functional status among segregating V segments might reflect linkage disequilibrium, but an unknown experimental factor could not be ruled out. For the cohort, immune exposure information was limited to CMV serostatus. Only TCR beta chains were sequenced in this cohort, and the absence of alpha or paired-chain data limited detectable features. V-gene and J-gene trimming of TCR beta chains was associated with a missense DCLRE1C variant in a later genetic analysis, and the association was replicated in an independent cohort. The authors suggested that the approach could potentially be extended to other disease states and immunological phenotypes. A cluster of highly shared sequence variants was judged likely to represent a technical artifact of the sequencing pipeline. In a later analysis, most CMV-associated TCR beta chains were found to appear HLA-restricted, with HLA associations seemingly driven largely by CMV exposure. Broadly in line with IMGT annotations, most TCR beta V segments showed up in productive rearrangements about 87% or about 30% of the time in an earlier analysis of a few hundred of the donors. In a later analysis, TCR association rates were found to vary across HLA loci, with the most associated TCRs seen for DRB1 alleles and the fewest for HLA-C alleles. Because HLA typing was unavailable for some donors at each locus, only the typed subset was used in association tests. Some IMGT-functional V segments, including TRBV6-2 and TRBV6-3, could not be told apart with the 87-base-pair reads, so those segments were excluded. Most TCR sequences were observed very rarely across donors, whereas some public TCRs were present in many individuals.

V lost 4 bases and J lost 8 bases, and the count of bases not matched to a germline gene is 13. From a lookup of the germline V gene, CDR1 and CDR2 are SGHRS and YFSETQ. The CDR3 contains 15 residues, cysteine and phenylalanine counted. Left in the record is the CDR3 DNA by itself, 45 bases read in frame from the first base. The cohort consisted of hundreds of healthy bone marrow donors. All cohort members were sampled while nominally healthy, although unrecorded immune exposures were likely present. The donor tested CMV seropositive and was one of the 289 seropositive cohort members. Every donor gave a peripheral blood sample, and the peripheral blood mononuclear cells from that sample were used for TCR beta sequencing. Genomic DNA was extracted from the blood cell samples with the Qiagen DNeasy Blood Extraction Kit. A word on this clone: Its antigen remains undetermined. No base-level quality is on record; no much larger clone is a single base apart.

Library preparation used the immunoSEQ multiplex PCR assay. For the multiplex PCR, a mixture combining 60 forward primers for TCR Vbeta segments and 13 reverse primers for TCR Jbeta segments was used. The CDR3 region of rearranged TCR beta genes was amplified from genomic DNA by a multiplex PCR assay. On the Illumina HiSeq System, the amplified TCR beta libraries were sequenced as 87-base-pair reads. The study's processing was this. Across the 600 to 700 repertoires, a later analysis counted some 80 million unique TCR beta chains, approximately 10 million of which were shared by at least two donors. To remove PCR and sequencing errors, raw reads were error-corrected and collapsed into unique sequences using a nearest-neighbor algorithm that merged closely related sequences. V, D and J gene segments were assigned by aligning CDR3 sequences to IMGT reference sequences. For a sequence to be retained, a match of at least six nucleotides was required to both a V gene segment and a J gene segment. A rearrangement was called productive if the CDR3 had no stop codons and remained in frame with V and J, and every other rearrangement was called non-productive. CDR3 was defined by IMGT convention, running from the second conserved V-encoded cysteine to the conserved J-encoded phenylalanine. The earlier analysis of about 610 of the donors excluded sequences that lacked an unambiguous match to a single V gene segment. In an earlier analysis of approximately 550 of the donors, V segments were called functional above 56.7% productive rearrangements and were called segregating when the between-donor standard deviation exceeded 5%. To diagnose cytomegalovirus status from the catalog of TCR beta chain sequences, a statistical classification framework was built. In a later analysis, TCR nucleotide sequences were compared against IMGT/GENE-DB human TR gene sequences so that V and J genes could be assigned. Using the TCRdist pipeline, a later analysis assigned CDR3 sequences along with most-parsimonious VDJ recombination scenarios. A later analysis defined each TCR beta chain by its CDR3 amino acid sequence plus V-gene family, and excluded reads lacking a unique V-gene family. To address suspected cross-contamination and a sequencing artifact, a later analysis removed around 590 highly shared, low-generation-probability nucleotide sequences. In a later analysis, a clonal expansion index was calculated for each public chain from normalized within-repertoire ranks of inferred template counts. In a later analysis, generation probabilities were computed with a VDJ recombination model fitted to out-of-frame rearrangements, and the resulting probabilities were checked against IGoR. In a later analysis, hypergeometric tests were used to score TCR-TCR, TCR-HLA and TCR-CMV co-occurrence, with a repertoire-size bias correction applied to TCR pairs. To estimate false discovery rates, a later analysis permuted the HLA or CMV assignments 20 times. In a later analysis, co-occurring TCRs were grouped using DBSCAN, with TCRdist sequence similarity added in when clustering inside HLA-allele-positive subsets. Repertoires with fewer than 30,000 or more than 120,000 public chains were left out of co-occurrence clustering, as were five repertoires with anomalous nucleotide sharing. TCRdb took this table from immuneACCESS and kept in-frame rearrangements with V and J called. Such tables lack part of the clones; where checked against another copy, unresolved V genes explain under half of the gap, and the rest is unexplained. V and J calls and clone size are given by that table; D and trimming were obtained from the DNA. Across this sample there are about 150,000 clones, with about 76% seen only once. The top ten clonotypes cover less than 10% of the sample.

Sample: PBMCs. This TCR was recovered from a man aged 30 to 45 in good health and CMV-seropositive. The chain is encoded by TRBV5-1 joined to TRBJ1-2; the junction holds 8 bases that match TRBD1. At the DNA level, the sequence is TGCGCCAGCAGCCCAGGGGGCGTGAGCTCGAACGGCTACACCTTC. This translates into CASSPGGVSSNGYTF.